These T cell receptor beta chains were read from a single sample in a study of T-cell memory formation after mild COVID-19. TCRdb called the 5' RACE reads again in MiXCR, with one record for every CDR3 protein. The table records roughly 400,000 distinct CDR3 sequences, roughly a quarter of them present only once. The sequenced sample was PBMCs or a T cell subset sorted from them (not recorded which). The receptors were gathered from an adult woman who had mild COVID-19 (a few samples of this study predate the infection). Cell type and time point are not known. CDR3s include the opening cysteine and the closing phenylalanine or tryptophan. A D gene is named only where the DNA matches it firmly. The size field is filled for only some rows; it gives once, few, many or a size class.

j_gene,d_gene,v_gene,abundance,CDR3aa,CDR3nt
TRBJ2-2,TRBD1,TRBV19,.,CASSIDGTANTGELFF,TGTGCCAGTAGTATAGATGGGACAGCGAACACCGGGGAGCTGTTTTTT
TRBJ2-1,TRBD2,TRBV25-1,.,CASTGGAGGYNERFF,TGTGCCAGCACTGGTGGCGCGGGGGGTTACAATGAGCGGTTCTTC
TRBJ2-5,TRBD1,TRBV7-9,few,CASSTGTGLWETQYF,TGTGCCAGCAGCACGGGGACAGGGCTTTGGGAGACCCAGTACTTC
TRBJ1-1,.,TRBV5-1,.,CASSGWDMSTEAFF,TGCGCCAGCAGTGGGTGGGATATGAGCACTGAAGCTTTCTTT
TRBJ2-7,.,TRBV19,.,CASSINSLSSYEQYF,TGTGCCAGTAGTATAAACAGTCTTAGCTCCTACGAGCAGTACTTC
TRBJ2-3,TRBD2,TRBV2,few,CANWGLAGVVDTQYF,TGTGCCAACTGGGGACTAGCGGGAGTTGTGGATACGCAGTATTTT
TRBJ2-1,.,TRBV20-1,few,CSASGRTGSSYNEQFF,TGCAGTGCTAGCGGCCGAACGGGTAGCTCCTACAATGAGCAGTTCTTC
TRBJ2-7,.,TRBV7-2,many,CASSLAPWRGSYEQYF,TGTGCCAGCAGCTTAGCGCCTTGGAGGGGATCCTACGAGCAGTACTTC
TRBJ1-5,.,TRBV12-3/TRBV12-4,few,CASSPWGRGSNQPQHF,TGTGCCAGCAGCCCCTGGGGCCGAGGTAGCAATCAGCCCCAGCATTTT
TRBJ2-7,.,TRBV6-5,once,CASTGAVPPNEQYF,TGTGCCAGCACCGGGGCGGTACCTCCCAACGAGCAGTACTTC
TRBJ1-1,TRBD1,TRBV12-3/TRBV12-4,few,CASSLDMTGANTEAFF,TGTGCCAGCAGCCTTGACATGACAGGGGCGAACACTGAAGCTTTCTTT
TRBJ2-1,TRBD2,TRBV12-3/TRBV12-4,few,CASSLLAGGPSNEQFF,TGTGCCAGCAGTTTACTAGCGGGGGGGCCTTCCAATGAGCAGTTCTTC
TRBJ2-5,.,TRBV18,.,CASSLKEFQYF,TGTGCCAGCTCACTGAAGGAATTCCAGTACTTC
TRBJ2-5,TRBD1,TRBV7-8,.,CASSPTGGSQETQYF,TGTGCCAGCAGCCCGACAGGGGGCTCACAAGAGACCCAGTACTTC
TRBJ1-6,.,TRBV7-9,.,CASSTPEDSPLHF,TGTGCCAGCAGCACACCGGAAGATTCACCCCTCCACTTT
TRBJ2-1,.,TRBV9,few,CASSTWGVPNEQFF,TGTGCCAGCAGCACCTGGGGTGTCCCGAATGAGCAGTTCTTC
TRBJ2-7,.,TRBV7-9,.,CASSEGTAIEQYF,TGTGCCAGCAGCGAGGGGACCGCCATCGAGCAGTACTTC
TRBJ1-2,TRBD1,TRBV29-1,few,CSVGQGDYGYTF,TGCAGCGTTGGGCAGGGGGACTATGGCTACACCTTC
TRBJ1-6,TRBD1,TRBV15,once,CATSRDNDRASPLHF,TGTGCCACCAGCAGAGATAATGACAGGGCTTCACCCCTCCACTTT
TRBJ2-1,TRBD2,TRBV9,once,CASSVVGSGIHNEQFF,TGTGCCAGCAGCGTAGTTGGCAGCGGGATACACAATGAGCAGTTCTTC
TRBJ2-5,.,TRBV11-2,few,CASSKMGTQYF,TGTGCCAGCAGCAAAATGGGGACCCAGTACTTC
TRBJ2-7,.,TRBV7-2,.,CASRRGAYEQYF,TGTGCCAGCAGGCGGGGAGCCTACGAGCAGTACTTC
TRBJ1-6,TRBD1,TRBV4-1,.,CASSSIETGGEGSPLHF,TGCGCCAGCAGCTCCATCGAGACAGGGGGCGAGGGGTCACCCCTCCACTTT
TRBJ1-1,.,TRBV19,few,CASSLSGWTETEAFF,TGTGCCAGTAGTCTCTCTGGGTGGACAGAGACTGAAGCTTTCTTT
TRBJ2-7,.,TRBV10-3,few,CAISEGEEQYF,TGTGCCATCAGTGAAGGGGAGGAGCAGTACTTC
TRBJ2-5,.,TRBV11-2,.,CASSRSRGWETQYF,TGTGCCAGCAGCCGTAGCAGGGGTTGGGAGACCCAGTACTTC
TRBJ2-7,.,TRBV2,few,CASSENYEQYF,TGTGCCAGCAGTGAAAACTACGAGCAGTACTTC
TRBJ2-7,TRBD2,TRBV4-2,few,CASSQDVSLWTSAAYEQYF,TGTGCCAGCAGCCAAGATGTCTCCTTGTGGACTAGCGCCGCCTACGAGCAGTACTTC
TRBJ1-2,.,TRBV6-6,.,CASSDVYGYTF,TGTGCCAGCAGTGACGTATATGGCTACACCTTC
TRBJ1-1,TRBD1,TRBV7-8,.,CASSPSTGGETEAFF,TGTGCCAGCAGCCCTTCTACAGGGGGGGAAACTGAAGCTTTCTTT
TRBJ2-4,.,TRBV30,.,CAFLRDKNIQYF,TGTGCCTTTCTTAGGGACAAAAACATTCAGTACTTC
TRBJ1-1,TRBD1,TRBV9,.,CASSVASGGKAFF,TGTGCCAGCAGCGTAGCTTCAGGGGGGAAAGCTTTCTTT
TRBJ1-5,TRBD1,TRBV6-4,.,CASSDRGERGPQHF,TGTGCCAGCAGCGACAGGGGCGAGCGTGGGCCCCAGCATTTT
TRBJ2-1,.,TRBV2,few,CASTVRAAYNEQFF,TGTGCCAGCACCGTAAGGGCAGCCTACAATGAGCAGTTCTTC
TRBJ2-5,.,TRBV5-1,.,CASSPFGQGETQYF,TGCGCCAGCAGCCCCTTCGGCCAGGGAGAGACCCAGTACTTC
TRBJ2-1,.,TRBV6-5,.,CASRNPGDRFNEQFF,TGTGCCAGCAGGAATCCAGGGGACCGTTTTAATGAGCAGTTCTTC
TRBJ2-7,.,TRBV5-1,.,CDSSLTGDGIHEQYF,TGCGACAGCAGCTTGACCGGGGACGGTATCCACGAGCAGTACTTC
TRBJ2-1,TRBD2,TRBV29-1,.,CSVHVGLAFSEQFF,TGCAGCGTTCATGTGGGACTAGCATTTTCTGAGCAGTTCTTC
TRBJ1-1,.,TRBV29-1,few,CSVEPTGFNTEAFF,TGCAGCGTTGAACCTACAGGGTTTAACACTGAAGCTTTCTTT
TRBJ1-2,.,TRBV7-2,.,CASSPTVYGYTF,TGTGCCAGCAGCCCGACCGTTTATGGCTACACCTTC
TRBJ1-2,.,TRBV12-3/TRBV12-4,.,CASTTSGGYTF,TGTGCCAGCACCACTTCGGGTGGCTACACCTTC
TRBJ2-3,.,TRBV7-9,.,CASSQLGQFTDTQYF,TGTGCCAGCAGCCAACTAGGGCAGTTCACAGATACGCAGTATTTT
TRBJ1-1,.,TRBV7-3,.,CASSLTVDRNTEAFF,TGTGCCAGCAGCTTAACCGTCGATCGGAACACTGAAGCTTTCTTT
TRBJ1-3,.,TRBV7-9,few,CASRSGDWNTIYF,TGTGCCAGCAGATCAGGGGACTGGAACACCATATATTTT
TRBJ2-2,.,TRBV24-1,few,CATSEVGADTGELFF,TGTGCCACCAGTGAGGTGGGAGCGGACACCGGGGAGCTGTTTTTT
TRBJ1-5,.,TRBV30,once,CAWSVNWGTGNQPQHF,TGTGCCTGGAGTGTCAATTGGGGAACGGGCAATCAGCCCCAGCATTTT
TRBJ1-1,TRBD1,TRBV27,.,CANTRGRETEAFF,TGTGCCAATACCAGGGGGCGCGAAACTGAAGCTTTCTTT
TRBJ1-2,TRBD1,TRBV7-8,.,CASSLVTGGMNGYTF,TGTGCCAGCAGCTTAGTGACAGGGGGTATGAATGGCTACACCTTC
TRBJ1-1,.,TRBV25-1,few,CASSGPGQRGAGRAFF,TGTGCCAGCAGTGGACCAGGCCAGAGGGGTGCAGGGCGAGCTTTCTTT
TRBJ2-1,TRBD2,TRBV4-2,.,CASSQEGTSGIEQFF,TGTGCCAGCAGCCAAGAGGGGACTAGCGGGATTGAGCAGTTCTTC
TRBJ2-5,.,TRBV11-2,few,CASSYETQYF,TGTGCCAGCAGCTACGAGACCCAGTACTTC